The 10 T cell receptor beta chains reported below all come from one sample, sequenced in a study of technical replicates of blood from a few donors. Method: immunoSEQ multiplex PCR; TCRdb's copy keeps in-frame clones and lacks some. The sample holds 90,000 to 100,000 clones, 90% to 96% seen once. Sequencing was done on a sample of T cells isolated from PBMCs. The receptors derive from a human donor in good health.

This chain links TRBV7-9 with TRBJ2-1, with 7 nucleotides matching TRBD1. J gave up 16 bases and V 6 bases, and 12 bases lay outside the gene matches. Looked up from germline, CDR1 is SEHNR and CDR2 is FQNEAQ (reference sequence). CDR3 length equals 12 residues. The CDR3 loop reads CASRGNRGRQFF. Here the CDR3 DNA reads TGTGCCAGCAGAGGGAACAGGGGTCGCCAATTCTTC.

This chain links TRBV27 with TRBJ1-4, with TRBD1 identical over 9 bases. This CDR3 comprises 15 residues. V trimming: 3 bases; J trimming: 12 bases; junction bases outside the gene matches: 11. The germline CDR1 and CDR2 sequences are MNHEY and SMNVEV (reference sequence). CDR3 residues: CASSFLGTGYEELFF. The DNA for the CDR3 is TGTGCCAGCAGTTTCCTCGGGACAGGGTACGAAGAACTGTTTTTT.

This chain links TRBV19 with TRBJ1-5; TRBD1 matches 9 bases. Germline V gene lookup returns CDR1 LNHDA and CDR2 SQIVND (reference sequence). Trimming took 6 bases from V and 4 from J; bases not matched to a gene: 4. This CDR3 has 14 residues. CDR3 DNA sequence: TGTGCCAGTAGGCCCGGGACAGGGAATCAGCCCCAGCATTTT. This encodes CASRPGTGNQPQHF.

The CDR3 DNA is TGTGCCAGCAGCTTAGGGCTCCCGAAGTTCTATGGCTACACCTTC. This translates into CASSLGLPKFYGYTF. The chain links TRBV7-9 to TRBJ1-2; no clear D gene. The CDR3 is made up of 15 amino acids. Germline V gives CDR1 SEHNR, CDR2 FQNEAQ (reference sequence). V was clipped by 1 base and J by 4 bases, with 13 bases between them.

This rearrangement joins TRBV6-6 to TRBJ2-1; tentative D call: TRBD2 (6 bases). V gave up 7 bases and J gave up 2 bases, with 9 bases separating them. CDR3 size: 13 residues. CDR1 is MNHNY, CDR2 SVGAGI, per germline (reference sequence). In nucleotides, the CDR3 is TGTGCCAGCACGGGAGATCCCTACAATGAGCAGTTCTTC. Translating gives CASTGDPYNEQFF.

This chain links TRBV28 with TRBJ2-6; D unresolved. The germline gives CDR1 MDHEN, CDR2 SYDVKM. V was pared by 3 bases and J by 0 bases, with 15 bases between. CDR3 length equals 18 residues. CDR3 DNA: TGTGCCAGCAGTTTGAGGTGGCAACCAGCCTCTGGGGCCAACGTCCTGACTTTC. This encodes CASSLRWQPASGANVLTF.

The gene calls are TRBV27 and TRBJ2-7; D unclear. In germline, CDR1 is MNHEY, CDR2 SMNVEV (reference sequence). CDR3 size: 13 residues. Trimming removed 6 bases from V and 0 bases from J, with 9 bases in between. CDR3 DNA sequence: TGTGCCAGCAGCGGGTACCTCTCCTACGAGCAGTACTTC. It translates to CASSGYLSYEQYF.

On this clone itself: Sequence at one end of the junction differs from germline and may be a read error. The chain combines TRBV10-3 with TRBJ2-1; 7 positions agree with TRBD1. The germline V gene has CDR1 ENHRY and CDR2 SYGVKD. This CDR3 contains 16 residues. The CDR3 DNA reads TGTGCCATCAGAGAGTTTAGGTCAGGGGGTTTCAATGAGCAGTTCTTC. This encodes CAIREFRSGGFNEQFF.

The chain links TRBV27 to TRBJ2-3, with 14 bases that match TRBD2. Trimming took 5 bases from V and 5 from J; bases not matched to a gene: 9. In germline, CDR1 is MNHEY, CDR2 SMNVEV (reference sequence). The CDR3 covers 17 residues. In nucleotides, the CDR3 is TGTGCCAGCAGTCCACCCCAGGGACTAGCGGGAGTAGATACGCAGTATTTT. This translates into CASSPPQGLAGVDTQYF.

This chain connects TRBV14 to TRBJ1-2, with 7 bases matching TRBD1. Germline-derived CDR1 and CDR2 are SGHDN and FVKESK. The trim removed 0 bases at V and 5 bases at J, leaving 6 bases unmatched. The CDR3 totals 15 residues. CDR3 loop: CASSQDRGQTYGYTF. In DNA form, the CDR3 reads TGTGCCAGCAGCCAAGATAGGGGGCAGACGTATGGCTACACCTTC.